The rows below give T cell receptor beta chains drawn from one sample of a study of blood T cells in healthy people across ages. Via MiXCR, TCRdb re-called the 5' RACE reads, giving one row per CDR3 protein. The table lists roughly 800,000 distinct CDR3 sequences, roughly 35% of them singletons. Sequencing was performed on blood. These receptors all come from a man between 18 and 29 years old in good health. Each CDR3 is given with its conserved first and last residue. D genes are given only for firm matches. Part of the rows lack a size; the others show once, few, many or a class for expanded clones.

D gene | CDR3 length | J gene | V gene | clone size | CDR3 DNA | CDR3 protein
NA | 14 | TRBJ1-2 | TRBV29-1 | NA | TGCAGCGCCCCTCCAGAGGGCCGCGACTATGGCTACACCTTC | CSAPPEGRDYGYTF
NA | 11 | TRBJ1-5 | TRBV20-1 | few | TGCAGTGCTCGATCAACCCAGGCCCAGCATTTT | CSARSTQAQHF
NA | 13 | TRBJ1-1 | TRBV15 | few | TGTGCCACCAGCAGAGACAAGACGGCCCCTGCTTTCTTT | CATSRDKTAPAFF
NA | 19 | TRBJ1-4 | TRBV4-3 | few | TGCGCCAGCAGCCAAGAATCGACGGTCCAGAGTTACCTAAATGAAAAACTGTTTTTT | CASSQESTVQSYLNEKLFF
NA | 14 | TRBJ2-3 | TRBV7-6 | many | TGTGCCAGCAGCTTAAGTCAGCCCGGGGATACGCAGTATTTT | CASSLSQPGDTQYF
TRBD2 | 15 | TRBJ2-7 | TRBV20-1 | NA | TGCAGTGCTAGAGGGACTAGCGGGGGGGCCTACGAGCAGTACTTC | CSARGTSGGAYEQYF
TRBD1 | 15 | TRBJ1-2 | TRBV7-2 | many | TGTGCCAGCAGCTTCCAGGGGGGCTCTAACTATGGCTACACCTTC | CASSFQGGSNYGYTF
TRBD2 | 15 | TRBJ2-7 | TRBV20-1 | NA | TGCAGTGTTCCACGTAGTAGCGGGGGCTACTACGAGCAGTACTTC | CSVPRSSGGYYEQYF
TRBD1 | 14 | TRBJ1-4 | TRBV12-3/TRBV12-4 | NA | TGTGCCAGCAGCCAGGGGGCGGGGGGAGAAAAACTGTTTTTT | CASSQGAGGEKLFF
NA | 14 | TRBJ2-5 | TRBV15 | NA | TGTGCCACCAGCGTAGTGGGGTTACAAGAGACCCAGTACTTC | CATSVVGLQETQYF